This T cell receptor (beta chain) comes out of a study of somatic mutations in cytotoxic T cells in rheumatoid arthritis (dated by TCRdb to the late 2010s). Looking at the study overall: Peripheral blood (just under 31 ml EDTA) was collected from patients immediately after diagnosis and before any treatment began. Patients and controls did not essentially differ in median age, which was nearly identical between the groups. In newly diagnosed rheumatoid arthritis without treatment, the study examined if expanded CD8+ T-cell clones harbor somatic mutations, relying on TCRB deep sequencing to characterize clonality. TCRB deep sequencing was performed for approximately 60 rheumatoid arthritis patients and around 20 healthy controls. A FACSAria II or Sony SH800 was used to flow-sort some V beta antibody-stained T-cell populations at nearly 100% purity, and TCRB sequencing was also done on sorted V beta1+ cells.

The V end loses 6 bases and the J end loses 2 bases, and a stretch of 5 bases separates them. CDR1 is given as SEHNR and CDR2 as FQNEAQ, both from the germline V gene (reference sequence). From cysteine to phenylalanine, the CDR3 is 11 amino acids long. CDR3 DNA only is kept here, 33 bases in frame from base 1. CD4+ and CD8+ cells were isolated by positive magnetic bead selection on an AutoMACS, and purity was checked by flow cytometry. Initial screening for clonal expansions relied on flow cytometry with a TCR V beta antibody panel, after which sorted CD8+ fractions underwent TCRB deep sequencing for characterization. Peripheral blood mononuclear cells were obtained using density gradient separation with Ficoll-Paque PLUS. Using Nucleospin Tissue or Tissue XS kits, DNA was extracted from CD4-enriched, CD8-enriched or PBMC samples, with quantification by a Qubit 2.0 fluorometer. Sequencing of TCRB CDR3 was done on genomic DNA with the immunoSEQ assay. The paper's data handling went like this. Only a few patient CD8+ clones larger than 1% matched published virus-specific TCRB sequences when compared against them. Analyses were restricted to productive TCRB rearrangements. Clonality was expressed as a Shannon entropy-based productive clonality index, with each clone defined by a unique TCRB CDR3 sequence. Repertoire overlap between two samples was calculated from the template counts of each clone relative to total templates per sample. V-gene usage measured by flow cytometry correlated with TCRB sequencing V-gene usage, with a Spearman r of 0.6 to 0.7. TCRdb re-hosts the immuneACCESS table, in-frame sequences only. Its copies lack some clones; in the studies checked, an unresolved V gene accounts for under half of them, and the cause for the rest is not known. Clone size and V and J calls were adopted from that table, with D and trimming inferred from the DNA. This sample holds around 16,000 clones; 75% to 80% were observed only once. The top ten clones comprise about a sixth of the sample.

Beyond this particular receptor, the publication reports: No adjustment for multiple comparisons was made for the slight TRBV07 underrepresentation in patients. The largest CD8+ clone made up more than 20% of CD8+ cells in about an eighth of the 65 patients, and blood and synovial fluid shared several identical CD8+ TCRB sequences. Rheumatoid arthritis patients and age-matched healthy controls did not significantly differ in CD8+ T-cell clonality. The expanded CD8+ clones had unknown antigen targets, and not appearing in virus-specific databases did not rule out that they were virus-specific. In patients, CD8+ clonality rose with age (Spearman r ~ 0.47), which was not the case in healthy controls.

In regard to this clone: Its antigen remains unidentified. Base-call qualities are not available, and no considerably larger clone is one nucleotide away.

The rearranged segments are TRBV7-9 and TRBJ2-7; the D gene cannot be resolved reliably. The clonotype comes from an adult with rheumatoid arthritis. The sequencing input was CD8+ T cells sorted from blood. The encoded CDR3 is CASSSTYEQYF. The DNA is as follows: TGTGCCAGCAGTTCGACCTACGAGCAGTACTTC.